This T cell receptor beta chain came from a study of OX40 agonist ivuxolimab in advanced cancers. Regarding the study as a whole: In the 0.1 to 3.0 mg/kg range, CD4+ and CD8+ blood T cells had expanded clonally by week 6.

A remark on this clone: Its antigen remains unknown.

The table came from immunoSEQ multiplex PCR; TCRdb's copy has only in-frame clones and leaves some out. The table lists more than 100,000 clones, about 94% of them singletons. This TCR was recovered from an adult with an advanced solid tumor such as melanoma, head and neck, liver or kidney cancer. Source: CD4+ or CD8+ T cells sorted from blood, taken in a trial of the OX40 agonist ivuxolimab.

The CDR3 loop reads CASSLRLPDEQFF. CDR3 bases: TGTGCCAGCAGCCTCCGACTCCCCGATGAGCAGTTCTTC. The gene calls are TRBV7-3 and TRBJ2-1; no clear D gene. Germline values: CDR1 SGHTA, CDR2 FQGTGA. This CDR3 has 13 amino acids. V dropped 5 bases and J dropped 8 bases, with 13 bases sitting between them.